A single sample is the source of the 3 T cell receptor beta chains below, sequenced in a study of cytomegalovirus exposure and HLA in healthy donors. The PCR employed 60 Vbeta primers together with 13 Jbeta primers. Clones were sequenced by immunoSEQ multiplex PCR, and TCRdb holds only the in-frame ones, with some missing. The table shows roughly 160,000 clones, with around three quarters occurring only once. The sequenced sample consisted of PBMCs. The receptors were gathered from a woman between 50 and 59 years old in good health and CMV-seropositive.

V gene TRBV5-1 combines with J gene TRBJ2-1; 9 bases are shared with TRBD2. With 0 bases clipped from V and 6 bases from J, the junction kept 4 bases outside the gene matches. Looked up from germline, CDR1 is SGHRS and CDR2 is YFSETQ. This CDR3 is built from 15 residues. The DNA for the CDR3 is TGCGCCAGCAGCTTGGTGGCGGGAGGGTCCAATGAGCAGTTCTTC. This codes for CASSLVAGGSNEQFF.

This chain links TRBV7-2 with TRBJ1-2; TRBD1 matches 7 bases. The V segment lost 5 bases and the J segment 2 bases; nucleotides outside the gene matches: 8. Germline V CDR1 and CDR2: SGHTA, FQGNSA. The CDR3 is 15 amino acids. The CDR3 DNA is TGTGCCAGCAGCCCCAGGAGGGGGCTCAACTATGGCTACACCTTC. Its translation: CASSPRRGLNYGYTF.

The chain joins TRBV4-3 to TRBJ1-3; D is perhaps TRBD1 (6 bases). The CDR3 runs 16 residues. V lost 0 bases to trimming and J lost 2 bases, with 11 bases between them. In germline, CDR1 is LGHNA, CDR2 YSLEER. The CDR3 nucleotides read TGCGCCAGCAGCCAAGATAGGGGGTCGGCTGGAAACACCATATATTTT. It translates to CASSQDRGSAGNTIYF.